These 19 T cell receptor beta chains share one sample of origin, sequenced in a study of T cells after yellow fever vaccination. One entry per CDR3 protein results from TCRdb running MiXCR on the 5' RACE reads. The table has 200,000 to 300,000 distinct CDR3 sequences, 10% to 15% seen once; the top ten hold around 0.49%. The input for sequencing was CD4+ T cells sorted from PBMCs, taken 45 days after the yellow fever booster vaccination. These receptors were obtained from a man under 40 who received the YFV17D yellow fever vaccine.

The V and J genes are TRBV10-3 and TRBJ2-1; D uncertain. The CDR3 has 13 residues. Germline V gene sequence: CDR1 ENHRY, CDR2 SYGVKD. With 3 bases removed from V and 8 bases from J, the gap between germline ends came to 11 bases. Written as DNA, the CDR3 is TGTGCCATCAGTGACCCCCGACGGGATGAGCAGTTCTTC. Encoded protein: CAISDPRRDEQFF.

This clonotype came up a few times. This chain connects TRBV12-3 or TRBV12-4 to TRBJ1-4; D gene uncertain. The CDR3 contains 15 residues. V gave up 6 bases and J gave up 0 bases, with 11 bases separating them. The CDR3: CASSPGPATNEKLFF. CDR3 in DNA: TGTGCCAGCAGCCCAGGCCCCGCAACTAATGAAAAACTGTTTTTT.

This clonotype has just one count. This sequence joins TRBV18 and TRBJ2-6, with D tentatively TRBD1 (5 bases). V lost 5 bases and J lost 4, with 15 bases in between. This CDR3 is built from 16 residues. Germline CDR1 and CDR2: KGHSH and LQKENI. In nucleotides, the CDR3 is TGTGCCAGCTCAAGAGGACATGGCGCCGGGGCCAACGTCCTGACTTTC. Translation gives CASSRGHGAGANVLTF.

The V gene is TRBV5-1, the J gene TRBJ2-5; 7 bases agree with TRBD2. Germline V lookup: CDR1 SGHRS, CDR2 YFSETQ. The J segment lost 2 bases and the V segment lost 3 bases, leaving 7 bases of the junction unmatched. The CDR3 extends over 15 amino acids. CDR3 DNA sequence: TGCGCCAGCAGCTCGACTAGCAGGACTCAAGAGACCCAGTACTTC. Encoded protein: CASSSTSRTQETQYF.

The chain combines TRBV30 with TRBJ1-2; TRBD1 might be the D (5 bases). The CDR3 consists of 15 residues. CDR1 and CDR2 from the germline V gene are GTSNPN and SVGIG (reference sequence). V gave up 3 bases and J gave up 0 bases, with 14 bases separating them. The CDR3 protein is CAWSLRAGANYGYTF. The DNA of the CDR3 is TGTGCCTGGAGCCTCAGGGCCGGCGCTAACTATGGCTACACCTTC.

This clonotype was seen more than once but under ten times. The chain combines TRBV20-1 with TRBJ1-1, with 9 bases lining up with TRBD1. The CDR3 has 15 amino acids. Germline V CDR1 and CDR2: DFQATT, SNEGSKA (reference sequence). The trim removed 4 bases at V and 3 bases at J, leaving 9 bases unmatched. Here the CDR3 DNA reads TGCAGTGCTACAGGGACAGGGATGTCGGACACTGAAGCTTTCTTT. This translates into CSATGTGMSDTEAFF.

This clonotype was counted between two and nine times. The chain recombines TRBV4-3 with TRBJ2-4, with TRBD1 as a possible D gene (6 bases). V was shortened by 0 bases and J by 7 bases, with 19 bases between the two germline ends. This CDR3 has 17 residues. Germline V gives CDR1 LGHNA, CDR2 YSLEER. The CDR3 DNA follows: TGCGCCAGCAGCCAAGAGCCTCCTCCCAACAGGGAGAACATTCAGTACTTC. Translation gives CASSQEPPPNRENIQYF.

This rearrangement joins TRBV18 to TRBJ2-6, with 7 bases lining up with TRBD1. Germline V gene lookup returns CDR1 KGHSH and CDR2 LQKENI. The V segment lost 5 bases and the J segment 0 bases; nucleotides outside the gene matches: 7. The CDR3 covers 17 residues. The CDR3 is CASSSPGQSSGANVLTF. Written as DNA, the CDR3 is TGTGCCAGCTCAAGTCCGGGACAGAGCTCTGGGGCCAACGTCCTGACTTTC.

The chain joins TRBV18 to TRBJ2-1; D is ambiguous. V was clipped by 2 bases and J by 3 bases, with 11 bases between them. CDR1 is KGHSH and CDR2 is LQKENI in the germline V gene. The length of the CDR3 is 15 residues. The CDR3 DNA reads TGTGCCAGCTCACCAGCGACCCCTGTCTACAATGAGCAGTTCTTC. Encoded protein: CASSPATPVYNEQFF.

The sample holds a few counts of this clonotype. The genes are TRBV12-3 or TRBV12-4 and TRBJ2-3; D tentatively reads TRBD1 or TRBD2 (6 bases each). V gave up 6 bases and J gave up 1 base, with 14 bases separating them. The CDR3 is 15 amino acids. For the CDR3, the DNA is TGTGCCAGCAGATCCAGGAGGGGGGGCACAGATACGCAGTATTTT. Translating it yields CASRSRRGGTDTQYF.

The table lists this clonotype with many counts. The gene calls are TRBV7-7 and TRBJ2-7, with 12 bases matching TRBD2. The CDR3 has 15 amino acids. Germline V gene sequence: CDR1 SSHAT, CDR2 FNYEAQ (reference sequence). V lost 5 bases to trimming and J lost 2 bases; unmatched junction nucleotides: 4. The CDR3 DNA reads TGTGCCAGCAGCCCAGGACTAGCGGGAACCTACGAGCAGTACTTC. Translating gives CASSPGLAGTYEQYF. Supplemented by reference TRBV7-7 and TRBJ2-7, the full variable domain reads GAGVSQSPRYKVTKRGQDVTLRCDPISSHATLYWYQQALGQGPEFLTYFNYEAQPDKSGLPSDRFSAERPEGSISTLTIQRTEQRDSAMYRCASSPGLAGTYEQYFGPGTRLTVT.

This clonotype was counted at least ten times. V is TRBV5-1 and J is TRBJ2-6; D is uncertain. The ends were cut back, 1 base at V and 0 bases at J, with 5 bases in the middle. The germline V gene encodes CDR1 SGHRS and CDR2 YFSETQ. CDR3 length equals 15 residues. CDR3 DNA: TGCGCCAGCAGCTTGCCGGACTCTGGGGCCAACGTCCTGACTTTC. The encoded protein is CASSLPDSGANVLTF.

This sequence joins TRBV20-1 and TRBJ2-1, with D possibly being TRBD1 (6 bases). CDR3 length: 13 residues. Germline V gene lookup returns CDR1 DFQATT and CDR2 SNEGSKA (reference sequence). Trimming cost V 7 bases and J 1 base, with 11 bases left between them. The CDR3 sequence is CSVGDNSYNEQFF. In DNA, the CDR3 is TGCAGTGTAGGGGACAATTCCTACAATGAGCAGTTCTTC.

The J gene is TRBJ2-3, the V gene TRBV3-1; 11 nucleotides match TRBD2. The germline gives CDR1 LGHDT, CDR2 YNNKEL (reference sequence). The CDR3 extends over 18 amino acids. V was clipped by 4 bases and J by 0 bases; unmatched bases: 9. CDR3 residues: CASSPTISGRASTDTQYF. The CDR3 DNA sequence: TGTGCCAGCAGCCCGACGATTAGCGGGAGGGCGAGCACAGATACGCAGTATTTT.

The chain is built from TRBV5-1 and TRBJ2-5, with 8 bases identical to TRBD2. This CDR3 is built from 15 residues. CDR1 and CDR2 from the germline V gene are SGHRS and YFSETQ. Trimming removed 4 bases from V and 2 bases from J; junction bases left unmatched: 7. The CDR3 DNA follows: TGCGCCAGCAGCCGCAGCGGGAGCCCACAAGAGACCCAGTACTTC. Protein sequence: CASSRSGSPQETQYF.

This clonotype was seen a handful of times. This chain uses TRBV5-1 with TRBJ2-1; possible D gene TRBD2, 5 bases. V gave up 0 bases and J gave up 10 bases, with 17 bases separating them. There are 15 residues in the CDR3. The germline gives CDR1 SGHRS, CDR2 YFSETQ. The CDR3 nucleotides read TGCGCCAGCAGCTTGGATCTAGCTAGAACGGGAGAGCAGTTCTTC. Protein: CASSLDLARTGEQFF.

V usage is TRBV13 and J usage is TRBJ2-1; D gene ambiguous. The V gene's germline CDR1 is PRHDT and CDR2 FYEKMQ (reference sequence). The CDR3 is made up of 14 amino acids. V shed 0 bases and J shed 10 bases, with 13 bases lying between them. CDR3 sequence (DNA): TGTGCCAGCAGCTTAGGACGTTTAATAGGGGAGCAGTTCTTC. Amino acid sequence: CASSLGRLIGEQFF.

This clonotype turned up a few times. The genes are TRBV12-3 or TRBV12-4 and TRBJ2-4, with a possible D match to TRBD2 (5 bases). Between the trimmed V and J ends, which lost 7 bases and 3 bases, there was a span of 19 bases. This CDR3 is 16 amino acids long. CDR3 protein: CASTLPRARGKNIQYF. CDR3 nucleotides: TGTGCCAGCACCCTACCGAGGGCACGGGGCAAAAACATTCAGTACTTC.

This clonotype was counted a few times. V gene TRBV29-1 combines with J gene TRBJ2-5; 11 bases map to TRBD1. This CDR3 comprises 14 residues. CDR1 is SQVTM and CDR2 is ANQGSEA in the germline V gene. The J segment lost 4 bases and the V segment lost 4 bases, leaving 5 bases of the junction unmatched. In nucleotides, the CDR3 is TGCAGCGTTGTACCGGGACAGGGGGGAGAGACCCAGTACTTC. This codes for CSVVPGQGGETQYF.